These 28 T cell receptor beta chains originate from one sample sequenced in a study of blood T cell repertoires in COVID-19. Assay used: immunoSEQ multiplex PCR; TCRdb lists only in-frame clones, some missing. The table shows about 140,000 clones, with 65% to 85% occurring only once. Sequencing was carried out using peripheral blood. The source is an older woman with acute or convalescent COVID-19.

V is TRBV3-1 (or the pseudogene TRBV3-2) and J is TRBJ2-7; TRBD2 aligns across 7 bases. The CDR3 contains 14 residues. The junction had 2 bases not matched to a gene; V was cut back by 0 bases and J by 3 bases. CDR1 is LGHDT and CDR2 is YNNKEL in the germline V gene (reference sequence). CDR3 loop: CASSQDRTSYEQYF. The CDR3 bases are TGTGCCAGCAGCCAAGATCGGACTAGCTACGAGCAGTACTTC.

The CDR3 sequence: CASRAGVENYGYTF. CDR3 DNA: TGTGCCAGCAGGGCGGGGGTCGAGAACTATGGCTACACCTTC. The chain has TRBV28 and TRBJ1-2, with a tentative D call TRBD1 (5 bases). The CDR3 runs to 14 residues. From germline, CDR1 is MDHEN and CDR2 SYDVKM. V lost 6 bases and J lost 2, with 13 bases in between.

The chain links TRBV29-1 to TRBJ2-1, with a tentative D call TRBD1 (6 bases). Per germline, CDR1 SQVTM and CDR2 ANQGSEA. This CDR3 has 14 residues. V gave up 6 bases and J gave up 5 bases, with 17 bases separating them. DNA of the CDR3: TGCAGCGTGGTAGGGACACCCCTGGACAATGAGCAGTTCTTC. The encoded protein is CSVVGTPLDNEQFF.

The chain joins TRBV4-2 to TRBJ2-3, with 7 bases aligning to TRBD2. This CDR3 contains 16 residues. V shed 1 base and J 5 bases; nucleotides not matched to a gene: 9. Germline CDR1 is LGHNA and CDR2 is YNFKEQ. DNA for the CDR3: TGTGCCAGCAGCCAAGCTAAGCGGGGCTCCGGAGATACGCAGTATTTT. It specifies CASSQAKRGSGDTQYF.

V and J are TRBV29-1 and TRBJ1-1, with unresolved D. Trimming removed 4 bases at V and 1 base at J, with 10 bases between. The CDR3 consists of 13 residues. From germline, CDR1 is SQVTM and CDR2 ANQGSEA. The CDR3 here is CSVGPGSNTEAFF. CDR3 bases: TGCAGCGTTGGGCCAGGATCGAACACTGAAGCTTTCTTT.

The genes are TRBV9 and TRBJ1-2, with 10 bases matching TRBD1. This CDR3 has 16 residues. The V gene's germline CDR1 is SGDLS and CDR2 YYNGEE. V gave up 0 bases and J gave up 6 bases; unmatched junction bases: 8. The CDR3 sequence: CASSVAPTDRGNGYTF. The CDR3 DNA reads TGTGCCAGCAGCGTAGCTCCCACGGACAGGGGGAATGGCTACACCTTC.

V usage is TRBV19 and J usage is TRBJ2-7; no clear D gene. This CDR3 region has 14 residues. CDR1 is LNHDA, CDR2 SQIVND, per germline (reference sequence). V lost 3 bases and J lost 2, with 11 bases in between. The CDR3 bases are TGTGCCAGTAGTATTTCAGGAAATACCTACGAGCAGTACTTC. Protein product: CASSISGNTYEQYF.

V and J are TRBV19 and TRBJ2-7; D is undetermined. The CDR3 spans 13 residues. Trimming took 6 bases from V and 0 from J, leaving 9 bases between them. Germline CDR1 is LNHDA and CDR2 is SQIVND (reference sequence). The CDR3 reads CASSGAHSYEQYF. The CDR3 bases are TGTGCCAGTAGCGGAGCGCACTCCTACGAGCAGTACTTC.

The V gene is TRBV14, the J gene TRBJ2-5; no definite D call. The length of the CDR3 is 15 residues. Germline loops: CDR1 SGHDN, CDR2 FVKESK. V shed 0 bases and J shed 2 bases, with 10 bases lying between them. As DNA, the CDR3 is TGTGCCAGCAGCCAAGAGTGGGCCGCTCAAGAGACCCAGTACTTC. Its translation is CASSQEWAAQETQYF. Variable domain in full (rest from reference TRBV14 and TRBJ2-5): EAGVTQFPSHSVIEKGQTVTLRCDPISGHDNLYWYRRVMGKEIKFLLHFVKESKQDESGMPNNRFLAERTGGTYSTLKVQPAELEDSGVYFCASSQEWAAQETQYFGPGTRLLVL.

J is TRBJ1-1 and V is TRBV15; 9 nucleotides match TRBD1. The CDR3 length is 15 residues. Looked up from germline, CDR1 is LNHNV and CDR2 is YYDKDF (reference sequence). V gave up 0 bases and J gave up 6 bases; unmatched junction bases: 5. CDR3 loop: CATSRDRDRVAEAFF. CDR3 sequence (DNA): TGTGCCACCAGCAGAGATCGGGACAGGGTGGCTGAAGCTTTCTTT.

V is TRBV7-9 and J is TRBJ2-7; TRBD2 is a possible D gene (6 bases). V lost 5 bases and J lost 1, with 15 bases in between. This CDR3 region has 15 residues. Germline lookup yields CDR1 SEHNR and CDR2 FQNEAQ (reference sequence). CDR3 sequence (DNA): TGTGCCAGCAGCCGGAACTCCGGGAGTTCCTACGAGCAGTACTTC. Residues: CASSRNSGSSYEQYF.

The rearrangement uses TRBV4-3 and TRBJ1-4; D remains ambiguous. The V gene's germline CDR1 is LGHNA and CDR2 YSLEER. Trimming left V 1 base short and J 10 bases short, with 13 bases between. The CDR3 has 14 amino acids. In nucleotides, the CDR3 is TGCGCCAGCAGCCAAGTAACGTCGGAGGGAAAACTGTTTTTT. This sequence encodes CASSQVTSEGKLFF.

This chain links TRBV27 with TRBJ1-1; the D is unclear. Germline V gene lookup returns CDR1 MNHEY and CDR2 SMNVEV (reference sequence). This CDR3 contains 14 residues. V gave up 9 bases and J gave up 0 bases, with 14 bases separating them. CDR3 residues: CASFPGPMNTEAFF. The CDR3 coding sequence is TGTGCCAGTTTTCCCGGTCCAATGAACACTGAAGCTTTCTTT.

This clone appeared a few times. The DNA for the CDR3 is TGTGCCAGCAGCTTACTAGCGGGAGCCTACGAGCAGTACTTC. The encoded protein is CASSLLAGAYEQYF. The chain combines TRBV5-6 with TRBJ2-7; 11 bases line up with TRBD2. This CDR3 region has 14 residues. V lost 2 bases and J lost 2; bases outside the gene matches: 0. Germline lookup yields CDR1 SGHDT and CDR2 YYEEEE.

The genes are TRBV28 and TRBJ1-6; possible D gene TRBD1, 5 bases. This CDR3 is built from 15 residues. The germline V gene has CDR1 MDHEN and CDR2 SYDVKM. The germline V and J ends were trimmed by 3 bases and 9 bases, with 15 bases remaining between them. CDR3 amino acids: CASSFGRGTGSPLHF. The CDR3 DNA reads TGTGCCAGCAGTTTCGGTAGGGGTACAGGTTCACCCCTCCACTTT.

The chain couples TRBV7-3 to TRBJ2-3; 11 nucleotides agree with TRBD2. The CDR3 sequence is 15 residues long. J lost 6 bases, V lost 4 bases, and 6 bases had no gene match. Germline V gives CDR1 SGHTA, CDR2 FQGTGA. The CDR3 nucleotides are TGTGCCAGCAGCTCCACTAGCGGGAGTGGGGATACGCAGTATTTT. Translation gives CASSSTSGSGDTQYF.

The rearrangement uses TRBV7-2 and TRBJ1-5; D not certain. The CDR3 runs to 15 residues. Germline CDR1 and CDR2: SGHTA and FQGNSA. Deletions cut 0 bases from V and 0 bases from J, with 6 bases between. DNA of the CDR3: TGTGCCAGCAGCTTAGCGCGGCTTAGCAATCAGCCCCAGCATTTT. Translated: CASSLARLSNQPQHF.

The chain combines TRBV4-1 with TRBJ1-1, with D perhaps TRBD1 (6 bases). CDR1 is MGHRA and CDR2 is YSYEKL in the germline V gene. Between the trimmed V and J ends, which lost 2 bases and 1 base, there was a span of 11 bases. CDR3 length: 15 residues. CDR3 in amino acids: CASSQHGQRNTEAFF. CDR3 coding DNA: TGCGCCAGCAGCCAACATGGACAGAGGAACACTGAAGCTTTCTTT.

CDR3 in DNA: TGTGCCAGCAGCGTAGCGAGCTCCTACAATGAGCAGTTCTTC. This encodes CASSVASSYNEQFF. The chain is built from TRBV9 and TRBJ2-1, with D unclear. CDR3 size: 14 residues. The germline gives CDR1 SGDLS, CDR2 YYNGEE. The V gene lost 0 bases and the J gene lost 0 bases, with 4 bases spanning the gap.

The chain carries TRBV18 and TRBJ1-2; 8 bases fit TRBD1. The germline CDR1 and CDR2 sequences are KGHSH and LQKENI. After removal of 3 bases from V and 3 bases from J, the junction contained 6 bases not matched to a gene. CDR3 size: 15 residues. The CDR3 reads CASSPRTGRDYGYTF. CDR3 in DNA: TGTGCCAGCTCACCTAGGACAGGGAGGGACTATGGCTACACCTTC.

The chain recombines TRBV28 with TRBJ1-2; TRBD1 aligns across 8 bases. The CDR3 contains 16 residues. Germline CDR1 and CDR2: MDHEN and SYDVKM. V lost 3 bases, J lost 8 bases, and 14 bases stayed unmatched. Here the CDR3 DNA reads TGTGCCAGCAGTTTCCCCGACCCCGGACAGGGTGGGGGCTACACCTTC. Encoded protein: CASSFPDPGQGGGYTF.

Details on this clone: The germline gene is not matched at one end of the junction; a read error may be the cause. The chain has TRBV18 and TRBJ2-7, with TRBD1 matching 9 bases. CDR1 and CDR2 (germline): KGHSH, LQKENI. This CDR3 contains 16 residues. CDR3 in amino acids: CASSLSGTGTSHEQYF. The CDR3 nucleotides read TGTGCCAGCTCACTGTCGGGGACAGGGACCTCCCACGAGCAGTACTTC.

The rearrangement uses TRBV5-4 and TRBJ1-1, with no clear D. Trimming cost V 2 bases and J 1 base, with 9 bases left between them. Germline V gene data show CDR1 as SGHNT and CDR2 as YYREEE (reference sequence). The CDR3 spans 14 residues. The CDR3 bases are TGTGCCAGCAGCTTAGGAGGGAGGAACACTGAAGCTTTCTTT. It translates to CASSLGGRNTEAFF.

This rearrangement joins TRBV6-5 to TRBJ1-4, with TRBD1 identical over 8 bases. There are 15 residues in the CDR3. Germline V lookup: CDR1 MNHEY, CDR2 SVGAGI. V shed 5 bases, J shed 4 bases, and the junction held 6 bases outside the gene matches. CDR3 DNA sequence: TGTGCCAGCAGTACCCAGGGGGCTCGTAATGAAAAACTGTTTTTT. Its protein is CASSTQGARNEKLFF.

This chain links TRBV29-1 with TRBJ1-1; TRBD1 is a possible D gene (6 bases). Trimming pared 6 bases from V and 0 bases from J, leaving 8 bases between. The CDR3 is made up of 12 amino acids. The germline gives CDR1 SQVTM, CDR2 ANQGSEA. CDR3 in amino acids: CSVDRLNTEAFF. The CDR3 DNA reads as TGCAGCGTCGACAGGCTGAACACTGAAGCTTTCTTT.

The chain couples TRBV18 to TRBJ2-7; D is possibly TRBD2 (6 bases). CDR3 length: 13 amino acids. V lost 6 bases, J lost 6 bases, and 15 bases lay in between. Germline V gives CDR1 KGHSH, CDR2 LQKENI. Here the CDR3 DNA reads TGTGCCAGCTCTCCTGGTGGAGGGTTCGAGCAGTACTTC. This gives the protein CASSPGGGFEQYF.

This clone was recorded only once. The CDR3 DNA follows: TGTGCCAGCCGGTCGGCAGGGGTAAGCTCTGGGGCCAACGTCCTGACTTTC. Protein sequence: CASRSAGVSSGANVLTF. The V call is TRBV28, the J call TRBJ2-6, with D perhaps matching TRBD1 (6 bases). CDR3 length: 17 amino acids. With 8 bases removed from V and 0 bases from J, the gap between germline ends came to 17 bases. Germline CDR1 reads MDHEN; CDR2 reads SYDVKM.

In its sample, this clone was seen a few times. This chain joins TRBV29-1 and TRBJ2-2; weak D call: TRBD2 (6 bases). V lost 4 bases and J 7 bases, leaving 7 bases between the germline ends. The CDR3 has 11 amino acids. CDR1 and CDR2 from the germline V gene are SQVTM and ANQGSEA. In DNA form, the CDR3 reads TGCAGCGTTGGGCGGGGCGGGGAGCTGTTTTTT. This encodes CSVGRGGELFF.